This is a list of T cell receptor beta chains from one sample in a study of vaccination effects on CD4 cells after COVID-19. These receptors lack a known antigen. Here immunoSEQ multiplex PCR was the method, and the copy in TCRdb shows in-frame clones only, minus some. The sample includes around 62,000 clones, 70% to 75% of them seen just once. This material consisted of CD4+ T cells from PBMCs cultured without peptide, taken after COVID-19 vaccination. These receptors were obtained from a human donor who received a COVID-19 vaccine. Both conserved end residues are part of each CDR3. The order of the fields is CDR3 protein, CDR3 DNA, clone size, V gene, J gene, D gene. A D gene is named only where the DNA matches it firmly. Not all rows give a size; the values are once, few, many and, for expanded clones, a class.

CASSVSTMNTEAFF	TGTGCCAGCTCGGTCAGCACTATGAACACTGAAGCTTTCTTT	NA	TRBV28	TRBJ1-1	NA
CASSEGAGGLRETQYF	TGTGCCAGCAGCGAAGGGGCGGGGGGGCTCCGAGAGACCCAGTACTTC	NA	TRBV11-3	TRBJ2-5	TRBD2
CASSQAPGRTEQFF	TGCGCCAGCAGCCAAGCACCAGGGCGAACAGAGCAGTTCTTC	NA	TRBV4-1	TRBJ2-1	NA
CARAGLLPTNEKLFF	TGCGCCCGCGCAGGACTCCTTCCAACTAATGAAAAACTGTTTTTT	few	TRBV10-1	TRBJ1-4	NA
CASSPGLGGRVETQYF	TGCGCCAGCAGCCCCGGGTTGGGAGGAAGGGTGGAGACCCAGTACTTC	NA	TRBV5-1	TRBJ2-5	NA
CASSVGTGSSGNTIYF	TGTGCCAGCAGCGTAGGGACCGGTAGCTCTGGAAACACCATATATTTT	NA	TRBV9	TRBJ1-3	NA
CATSDRTGPYGYTF	TGTGCCACCAGTGATCGGACAGGGCCCTATGGCTACACCTTC	NA	TRBV24-1	TRBJ1-2	TRBD1
CASSSNSGGMSTGELFF	TGCGCCAGCAGCTCCAACTCAGGGGGGATGAGCACCGGGGAGCTGTTTTTT	few	TRBV5-1	TRBJ2-2	NA
CASSQLSGANVLTF	TGTGCCAGTTCACAACTCTCTGGGGCCAACGTCCTGACTTTC	NA	TRBV3-1/TRBV3-2	TRBJ2-6	NA
CASSQPTGVNTGELFF	TGTGCCAGCAGCCAACCGACAGGGGTGAACACCGGGGAGCTGTTTTTT	few	TRBV4-2	TRBJ2-2	TRBD1
CASSDRPVTTPYGYTF	TGTGCCAGCAGTGACAGGCCCGTTACCACTCCCTATGGCTACACCTTC	NA	TRBV2	TRBJ1-2	NA
CASTGNTEAFF	TGTGCCAGCACGGGGAACACTGAAGCTTTCTTT	few	TRBV6-5	TRBJ1-1	NA
CASRETGGLDAFF	TGCGCCAGCCGGGAGACAGGGGGCTTAGACGCTTTCTTT	NA	TRBV5-1	TRBJ1-1	TRBD1
CASSPQRDSLGGYTF	TGTGCCAGCAGCCCCCAAAGGGACTCGCTAGGGGGCTACACCTTC	NA	TRBV7-3	TRBJ1-2	NA
CASSSGQDAEKLFF	TGTGCCAGCAGTTCGGGACAGGACGCTGAAAAACTGTTTTTT	medium-sized	TRBV6-5	TRBJ1-4	TRBD1
CAQHRTALTEAFF	TGTGCTCAGCATAGGACGGCCCTCACTGAAGCTTTCTTT	NA	TRBV2	TRBJ1-1	NA
CATSRPGQETQYF	TGTGCCACCAGTCGTCCAGGCCAAGAGACCCAGTACTTC	NA	TRBV24-1	TRBJ2-5	NA
CASSLGGSPYNEQFF	TGTGCCAGCAGTTTAGGAGGGTCCCCCTACAATGAGCAGTTCTTC	once	TRBV27	TRBJ2-1	NA
CASSALWTGKGNSPLHF	TGTGCCAGCAGTGCGTTATGGACAGGGAAAGGCAATTCACCCCTCCACTTT	once	TRBV2	TRBJ1-6	TRBD1
CASSEPRVRFSNQPQHF	TGTGCCAGCAGTGAACCCAGGGTTAGGTTTAGCAATCAGCCCCAGCATTTT	NA	TRBV6-1	TRBJ1-5	NA
CASRGAGLLGYNEQFF	TGTGCCAGCAGAGGGGCGGGACTTCTAGGGTACAATGAGCAGTTCTTC	few	TRBV28	TRBJ2-1	NA
CASSLPATDTQYF	TGTGCCAGCAGCTTACCTGCGACAGATACGCAGTATTTT	NA	TRBV7-9	TRBJ2-3	NA
CASSSPPDRGTDTQYF	TGTGCCAGTAGTAGCCCACCAGACAGAGGAACAGATACGCAGTATTTT	NA	TRBV19	TRBJ2-3	NA
CASSPGSTDTQYF	TGCGCCAGCAGTCCGGGGAGCACAGATACGCAGTATTTT	NA	TRBV5-1	TRBJ2-3	NA
CASSPRTSGGQEFF	TGTGCCAGCAGCCCAAGGACTAGCGGGGGGCAAGAGTTCTTC	NA	TRBV9	TRBJ2-1	TRBD2
CASSGTTGTGTYNEQFF	TGTGCCAGCAGTGGCACGACCGGGACAGGGACCTACAATGAGCAGTTCTTC	NA	TRBV25-1	TRBJ2-1	TRBD1
CASSEGLSNQPQHF	TGTGCCAGCAGTGAGGGGCTCAGCAATCAGCCCCAGCATTTT	NA	TRBV6-4	TRBJ1-5	NA
CASSYREAGELFF	TGCGCCAGCAGCTACAGGGAGGCCGGGGAGCTGTTTTTT	NA	TRBV4-3	TRBJ2-2	NA
CASGTGGGGTQYF	TGTGCCAGCGGTACAGGGGGTGGCGGGACCCAGTACTTC	NA	TRBV5-4	TRBJ2-5	TRBD1
CASRRVSYNEQFF	TGTGCCAGCAGGAGGGTCTCCTACAATGAGCAGTTCTTC	NA	TRBV27	TRBJ2-1	NA
CASQDRATNEKLFF	TGTGCCAGCCAAGACAGAGCAACTAATGAAAAACTGTTTTTT	NA	TRBV19	TRBJ1-4	NA
CSVEDLTLNTEAFF	TGCAGCGTTGAAGATCTAACCCTGAACACTGAAGCTTTCTTT	NA	TRBV29-1	TRBJ1-1	NA
CASSFQRMGTDTQYF	TGTGCCAGCAGTTTTCAGCGTATGGGCACAGATACGCAGTATTTT	NA	TRBV6-5	TRBJ2-3	NA
CASSINTNTEAFF	TGTGCCAGTAGTATAAACACGAACACTGAAGCTTTCTTT	NA	TRBV19	TRBJ1-1	NA
CASSHTSGGIQETQYF	TGTGCCAGCAGCCACACTAGCGGGGGAATCCAAGAGACCCAGTACTTC	NA	TRBV5-6	TRBJ2-5	TRBD2
CASSGSGGAETQYF	TGTGCCAGCAGTGGTAGCGGGGGGGCGGAGACCCAGTACTTC	NA	TRBV2	TRBJ2-5	TRBD2
CASSPGNQFNYGYTF	TGTGCCAGCAGCCCCGGGAATCAATTTAACTATGGCTACACCTTC	NA	TRBV5-4	TRBJ1-2	NA
CASSPTPGGSGRNQPQHF	TGTGCCAGCAGCCCCACCCCCGGGGGGAGTGGGCGCAATCAGCCCCAGCATTTT	once	TRBV11-2	TRBJ1-5	NA
CASSQAGTSFYNEQFF	TGTGCCAGCAGCCAAGCCGGGACTAGCTTTTACAATGAGCAGTTCTTC	NA	TRBV4-2	TRBJ2-1	TRBD2
CASSLEGGQPQHF	TGCGCCAGCAGCTTGGAGGGGGGCCAGCCCCAGCATTTT	few	TRBV5-1	TRBJ1-5	NA
CASSRQGDAQPQHF	TGTGCCAGCAGTAGACAGGGGGATGCTCAGCCCCAGCATTTT	once	TRBV6-5	TRBJ1-5	TRBD1
CATSEERGVNSNQPQHF	TGTGCCACCAGTGAGGAACGAGGAGTGAATAGCAATCAGCCCCAGCATTTT	NA	TRBV24-1	TRBJ1-5	NA
CASSQPTGGPYNEQFF	TGTGCCAGCAGCCAACCAACAGGGGGCCCCTACAATGAGCAGTTCTTC	NA	TRBV14	TRBJ2-1	TRBD1
CASSLESGGASEAFF	TGTGCCAGCAGCTTAGAGTCAGGGGGCGCGTCTGAAGCTTTCTTT	NA	TRBV7-2	TRBJ1-1	TRBD1
CASRRQGYGYTF	TGTGCCAGCAGACGACAGGGCTATGGCTACACCTTC	NA	TRBV27	TRBJ1-2	TRBD1
CATSDAVSTDTQYF	TGTGCCACCAGTGATGCCGTTAGCACAGATACGCAGTATTTT	NA	TRBV24-1	TRBJ2-3	NA
CASSLQGAGYGYTF	TGCGCCAGCAGCTTGCAGGGGGCCGGCTATGGCTACACCTTC	NA	TRBV5-1	TRBJ1-2	TRBD1